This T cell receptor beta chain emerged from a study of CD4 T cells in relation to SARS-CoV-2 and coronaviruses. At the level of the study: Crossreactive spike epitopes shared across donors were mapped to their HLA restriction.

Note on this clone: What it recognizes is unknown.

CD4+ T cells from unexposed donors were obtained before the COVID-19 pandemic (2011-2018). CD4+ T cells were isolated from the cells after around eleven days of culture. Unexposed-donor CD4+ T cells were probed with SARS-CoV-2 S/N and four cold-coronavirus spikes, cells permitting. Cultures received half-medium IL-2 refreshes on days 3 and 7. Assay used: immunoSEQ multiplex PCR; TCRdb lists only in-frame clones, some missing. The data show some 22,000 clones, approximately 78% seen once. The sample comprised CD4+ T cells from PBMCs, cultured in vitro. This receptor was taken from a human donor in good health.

This chain's CDR3 is CASSPYPRGSGANVLTF. DNA for the CDR3: TGTGCCAGCAGCCCCTACCCCCGGGGGTCCGGGGCCAACGTCCTGACTTTC. The chain carries TRBV7-3 and TRBJ2-6; D perhaps matches TRBD2 (6 bases). V was cut by 5 bases and J by 4 bases, with 18 bases left in between. CDR3 length: 17 amino acids. The germline CDR1 and CDR2 sequences are SGHTA and FQGTGA.